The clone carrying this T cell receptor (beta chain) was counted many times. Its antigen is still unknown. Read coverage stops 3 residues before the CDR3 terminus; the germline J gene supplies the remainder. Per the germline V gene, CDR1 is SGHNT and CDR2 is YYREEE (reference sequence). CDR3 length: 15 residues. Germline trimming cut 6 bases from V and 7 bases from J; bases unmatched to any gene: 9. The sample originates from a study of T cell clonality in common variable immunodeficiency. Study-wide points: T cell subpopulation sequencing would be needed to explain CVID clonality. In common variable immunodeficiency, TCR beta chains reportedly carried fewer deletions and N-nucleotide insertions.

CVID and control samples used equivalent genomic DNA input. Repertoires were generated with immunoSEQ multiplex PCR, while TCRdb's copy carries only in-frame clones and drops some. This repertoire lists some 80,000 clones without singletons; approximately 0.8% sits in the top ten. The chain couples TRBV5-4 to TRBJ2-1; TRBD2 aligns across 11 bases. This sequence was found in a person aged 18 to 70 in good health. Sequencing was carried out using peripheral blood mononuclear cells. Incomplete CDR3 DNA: TGTGCCAGCATCAAAACTAGCGGGAGCACAAATGAG. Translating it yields CASIKTSGSTNE. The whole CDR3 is CASIKTSGSTNEQFF.